This T cell receptor beta chain emerged from a study of cytomegalovirus exposure and HLA in healthy donors. This clone appeared a few times. The study ran its PCR with 60 Vbeta and 13 Jbeta primers. Method: immunoSEQ multiplex PCR; TCRdb's copy keeps in-frame clones and lacks some. The repertoire includes roughly 160,000 clones, roughly 84% of them detected once, and around 1.3% sits in the top ten. The V gene's germline CDR1 is SGHRS and CDR2 YFSETQ. V was shortened by 6 bases and J by 7 bases, with 8 bases between the two germline ends. This CDR3 contains 11 residues. This chain connects TRBV5-1 to TRBJ2-1; the D gene is possibly TRBD1 (6 bases). The receptor comes from a boy aged 2 to 10 in good health and CMV-seronegative. The specimen sequenced was PBMCs. DNA of the CDR3: TGCGCCAGCAACACAGGGAATGAGCAGTTCTTC. Protein: CASNTGNEQFF.